Each of the 23 T cell receptor beta chains below was sequenced from the same sample in a study of blood T cell repertoires in COVID-19. The method was immunoSEQ multiplex PCR; TCRdb's version includes in-frame clones alone and lacks a portion of them. The profile shows hundreds of thousands of clones, around 86% of them singletons. The source material was peripheral blood. The receptors here all came from a woman aged 30 to 39 who had recovered from COVID-19.

Written as DNA, the CDR3 is TGCGCCAGCAGCGCGGGACAGGGAGTTGGAAACACCATATATTTT. Translating it yields CASSAGQGVGNTIYF. The rearrangement uses TRBV5-1 and TRBJ1-3; TRBD1 matches at 9 bases. The CDR3 has 15 amino acids. CDR1 and CDR2 (germline): SGHRS, YFSETQ. Trimming removed 4 bases from V and 3 bases from J; junction bases left unmatched: 5.

CDR3 amino acids: CASRGQGNTGELFF. The DNA of the CDR3 is TGTGCCAGCAGAGGACAGGGGAACACCGGGGAGCTGTTTTTT. V is TRBV6-5 and J is TRBJ2-2; TRBD1 matches 8 bases. Trimming at V came to 6 bases and at J to 1 base, leaving 1 base not matched to a gene. Germline values: CDR1 MNHEY, CDR2 SVGAGI. This CDR3 is built from 14 residues.

The V gene is TRBV13, the J gene TRBJ1-1; D is perhaps TRBD1 (5 bases). The CDR3 extends over 14 amino acids. Germline CDR1 is PRHDT and CDR2 is FYEKMQ (reference sequence). Trimming removed 5 bases at V and 4 bases at J, with 14 bases between. DNA of the CDR3: TGTGCCAGCAGCCCCCGGACATTGGCCACTGAAGCTTTCTTT. Its protein product is CASSPRTLATEAFF.

The rearrangement uses TRBV3-1 (or the pseudogene TRBV3-2) and TRBJ2-5; possible D gene TRBD1, 6 bases. The germline V gene encodes CDR1 LGHDT and CDR2 YNNKEL (reference sequence). The germline V and J ends were trimmed by 7 bases and 5 bases, with 11 bases remaining between them. The CDR3 has 12 residues. The DNA of the CDR3 is TGTGCCAGCAACTCAAGGGGGGAGACCCAGTACTTC. Amino acids: CASNSRGETQYF.

The V gene is TRBV4-1, the J gene TRBJ1-2; 7 nucleotides match TRBD1. Trimming took 0 bases from V and 8 from J; bases not matched to a gene: 9. CDR1 and CDR2 (germline): MGHRA, YSYEKL. CDR3 size: 15 residues. The CDR3 region is CASSQDREGAKGYTF. The CDR3 bases are TGCGCCAGCAGCCAAGATCGGGAGGGGGCAAAGGGCTACACCTTC.

The chain uses TRBV11-2 and TRBJ2-5, with 11 nucleotides matching TRBD2. In germline, CDR1 is SGHAT, CDR2 FQNNGV. Trimming cost V 2 bases and J 5 bases; bases outside gene matches: 7. CDR3 size: 16 residues. The DNA for the CDR3 is TGTGCCAGCAGCTTAAGTAGCGGGGGGGCGCGGGAGACCCAGTACTTC. Amino acids: CASSLSSGGARETQYF.

This chain links TRBV6-4 with TRBJ2-1, with 13 bases identical to TRBD2. The germline gives CDR1 MRHNA, CDR2 SNTAGT. CDR3 length equals 17 residues. With V trimmed by 4 bases and J by 4 bases, 7 bases remained unmatched. CDR3 protein: CASSAVTSGRGYNEQFF. CDR3 coding DNA: TGTGCCAGCAGTGCCGTTACTAGCGGGAGGGGTTACAATGAGCAGTTCTTC.

The chain uses TRBV28 and TRBJ2-7, with a tentative D call TRBD1 (6 bases). The germline CDR1 and CDR2 sequences are MDHEN and SYDVKM. V was cut by 7 bases and J by 1 base, with 14 bases left in between. The CDR3 loop spans 14 amino acids. Written as DNA, the CDR3 is TGTGCCAGCACCTCCACAGGACAGTCCTACGAGCAGTACTTC. Protein: CASTSTGQSYEQYF.

This chain connects TRBV7-2 to TRBJ2-7, with 9 bases matching TRBD1. The CDR3 has 15 residues. Germline V gives CDR1 SGHTA, CDR2 FQGNSA. The V gene end was trimmed by 2 bases and the J gene end by 0 bases; junction bases not matched to a gene: 2. The DNA for the CDR3 is TGTGCCAGCAGCTTAACGACAGGGGGCTCCTACGAGCAGTACTTC. Encoded protein: CASSLTTGGSYEQYF.

The chain employs TRBV6-5 and TRBJ1-1; D is possibly TRBD1 (6 bases). V was shortened by 6 bases and J by 8 bases, with 16 bases between the two germline ends. Germline CDR1 and CDR2: MNHEY and SVGAGI. There are 13 residues in the CDR3. The chain's CDR3 is CASRAGTRLEAFF. In DNA, the CDR3 is TGTGCCAGCAGAGCCGGGACAAGGTTGGAAGCTTTCTTT.

The chain uses TRBV6-1 and TRBJ1-4; no firm D call. The CDR3 covers 15 residues. V was shortened by 2 bases and J by 5 bases, with 12 bases between the two germline ends. Germline V CDR1 and CDR2: MNHNS, SASEGT. As DNA, the CDR3 is TGTGCCAGCAGTGAATGGGAGGGTCCAAATGAAAAACTGTTTTTT. This translates into CASSEWEGPNEKLFF.

Only one count was recorded for this clone. The chain couples TRBV13 to TRBJ2-1; possibly TRBD2 for D (5 bases). Trimming stripped 5 bases from V and 5 bases from J, with 10 bases between. The CDR3 runs to 13 residues. Germline V lookup: CDR1 PRHDT, CDR2 FYEKMQ (reference sequence). The CDR3 region is CASSPGGHNEQFF. CDR3 nucleotides: TGTGCCAGCAGCCCCGGAGGTCACAATGAGCAGTTCTTC. The whole variable domain, filled in from reference TRBV13 and TRBJ2-1, reads AAGVIQSPRHLIKEKRETATLKCYPIPRHDTVYWYQQGPGQDPQFLISFYEKMQSDKGSIPDRFSAQQFSDYHSELNMSSLELGDSALYFCASSPGGHNEQFFGPGTRLTVL.

The chain combines TRBV29-1 with TRBJ2-2, with 10 bases identical to TRBD2. Per the germline V gene, CDR1 is SQVTM and CDR2 is ANQGSEA. Trimming cost V 6 bases and J 2 bases; bases outside gene matches: 3. The CDR3 runs to 14 residues. CDR3 DNA: TGCAGCGTCCTAGCGGGAGTCAACACCGGGGAGCTGTTTTTT. This sequence encodes CSVLAGVNTGELFF.

The genes are TRBV4-1 and TRBJ1-5; D gene unclear. Trimming cost V 2 bases and J 3 bases, with 5 bases left between them. CDR1 and CDR2 (germline): MGHRA, YSYEKL. The CDR3 spans 13 residues. CDR3 sequence reads: CASSQWANQPQHF. DNA of the CDR3: TGCGCCAGCAGCCAATGGGCCAATCAGCCCCAGCATTTT.

The rearrangement links TRBV19 to TRBJ2-5; possibly TRBD2 for D (5 bases). Germline lookup yields CDR1 LNHDA and CDR2 SQIVND (reference sequence). The CDR3 sequence is 14 residues long. Trimming shortened V by 3 bases and J by 1 base, and 9 bases separated the two germline ends. DNA of the CDR3: TGTGCCAGTAGTATGGGGAGTGGCCAAGAGACCCAGTACTTC. Amino acid sequence: CASSMGSGQETQYF.

The CDR3 spells CASSLGILAGGEEQFF. The CDR3 region has the DNA TGTGCCAGCAGCTTGGGGATACTAGCGGGGGGAGAGGAGCAGTTCTTC. The V call is TRBV5-8, the J call TRBJ2-1; TRBD2 aligns across 12 bases. This CDR3 comprises 16 residues. Germline CDR1 reads SGHTS; CDR2 reads YDEGEE. Trimming removed 0 bases from V and 10 bases from J; junction bases left unmatched: 8. Filled out from reference TRBV5-8 and TRBJ2-1, the complete variable domain reads EAGVTQSPTHLIKTRGQQATLRCSPISGHTSVYWYQQALGLGLQFLLWYDEGEERNRGNFPPRFSGRQFPNYSSELNVNALELEDSALYLCASSLGILAGGEEQFFGPGTRLTVL.

A single count supports this clone. The chain uses TRBV7-9 and TRBJ2-7, with D unclear. The CDR3 runs 16 residues. Per germline, CDR1 SEHNR and CDR2 FQNEAQ (reference sequence). V gave up 1 base and J gave up 0 bases, with 13 bases separating them. CDR3 DNA: TGTGCCAGCAGCTTAGGCTCCGGGTCCCTCTCCTACGAGCAGTACTTC. It translates to CASSLGSGSLSYEQYF.

The chain has TRBV11-2 and TRBJ1-2; 8 bases align to TRBD1. V dropped 5 bases and J dropped 1; count of bases not matched to a gene: 6. CDR3 length equals 15 residues. Germline V gene data show CDR1 as SGHAT and CDR2 as FQNNGV. CDR3 residues: CASSHRTGYNYGYTF. The CDR3 nucleotides read TGTGCCAGCAGCCACCGGACAGGGTATAACTATGGCTACACCTTC.

This rearrangement joins TRBV7-8 to TRBJ2-5, with TRBD1 matching 7 bases. V was clipped by 2 bases and J by 3 bases; unmatched bases: 3. This CDR3 spans 14 amino acids. CDR1 SGHVS and CDR2 FQNEAQ come from the germline V gene. In DNA form, the CDR3 reads TGTGCCAGCAGCTTATTTCAGGGGGAAGAGACCCAGTACTTC. This translates into CASSLFQGEETQYF.

The V gene is TRBV5-4, the J gene TRBJ2-2; 7 positions match TRBD1. The CDR3 loop spans 13 amino acids. The germline V gene has CDR1 SGHNT and CDR2 YYREEE (reference sequence). The junction had 8 bases not matched to a gene; V was cut back by 9 bases and J by 6 bases. The CDR3 loop is CATGTVGSGELFF. CDR3 coding DNA: TGTGCCACCGGGACAGTGGGTTCCGGGGAGCTGTTTTTT.

The genes are TRBV7-2 and TRBJ2-3, with TRBD2 matching over 10 bases. With 5 bases clipped from V and 5 bases from J, the junction kept 13 bases outside the gene matches. In germline, CDR1 is SGHTA, CDR2 FQGNSA. The CDR3 consists of 17 residues. For the CDR3, the DNA is TGTGCCAGCAGCCCCAGGGGAGCGGGAGGGCCGGGAGATACGCAGTATTTT. The encoded protein is CASSPRGAGGPGDTQYF.

The rearrangement uses TRBV11-2 and TRBJ2-7, with 10 nucleotides matching TRBD1. Per germline, CDR1 SGHAT and CDR2 FQNNGV. The CDR3 consists of 13 residues. The V gene end was trimmed by 5 bases and the J gene end by 7 bases; junction bases not matched to a gene: 5. This CDR3 reads CASSRTGGNEQYF. In nucleotides, the CDR3 is TGTGCCAGCAGCAGGACAGGGGGTAATGAGCAGTACTTC.

The rearrangement links TRBV6-4 to TRBJ2-7, with 9 bases fitting TRBD1. CDR1 is MRHNA and CDR2 is SNTAGT in the germline V gene. The ends lost 0 bases at V and 7 bases at J; junction bases unmatched: 16. This CDR3 is built from 18 residues. The CDR3 DNA follows: TGTGCCAGCAGTGACTCTGTGGGAGGGTACAGGGGGCTTTGGGAGCAGTACTTC. It specifies CASSDSVGGYRGLWEQYF.